The 26 T cell receptor beta chains below all came from one sample that was sequenced in a study of identical twins. MiXCR was run by TCRdb on the 5' RACE reads, yielding one entry per CDR3 protein. Here the sample spans approximately 600,000 distinct CDR3 sequences, under 8.5% being singletons. The same specimen was also included in a second study, on yellow fever vaccine responses in identical twins.

Sequencing was done on a sample of PBMCs. These receptor sequences come from a woman between 18 and 29 years old in good health.

This clonotype was recorded many times. V is TRBV29-1 and J is TRBJ2-1; possible D gene TRBD1, 5 bases. CDR3 size: 14 residues. Germline V gene lookup returns CDR1 SQVTM and CDR2 ANQGSEA. V was clipped by 2 bases and J by 6 bases, with 14 bases between them. The CDR3 sequence is CSVEIFRVGNEQFF. DNA for the CDR3: TGCAGCGTTGAAATCTTCAGGGTTGGCAATGAGCAGTTCTTC.

The gene calls are TRBV28 and TRBJ2-7, with TRBD1 as a possible D gene (5 bases). CDR3 length: 13 amino acids. Germline CDR1 is MDHEN and CDR2 is SYDVKM. V was cut by 7 bases and J by 3 bases, with 13 bases left in between. The CDR3, as DNA: TGTGCCAGCACTACCAGACAGAACTACGAGCAGTACTTC. It is translated as CASTTRQNYEQYF.

The V and J genes are TRBV20-1 and TRBJ1-6; no clear D gene. Germline V gives CDR1 DFQATT, CDR2 SNEGSKA (reference sequence). Trimming left V 3 bases short and J 7 bases short, with 7 bases between. The CDR3 contains 12 residues. For the CDR3, the DNA is TGCAGTGCTAGGTTATTAAATTCACCCCTCCACTTT. It is translated as CSARLLNSPLHF.

The sample holds many counts of this clonotype. The DNA of the CDR3 is TGTGCCAGCAGCCACGGGCTGGGGGGCCCCGGGGAGCAGTTCTTC. Translated, it gives CASSHGLGGPGEQFF. The chain carries TRBV3-1 and TRBJ2-1; D assignment may be TRBD1 or TRBD2 (6 bases each). This CDR3 spans 15 amino acids. From germline, CDR1 is LGHDT and CDR2 YNNKEL (reference sequence). V lost 3 bases and J lost 10, with 19 bases in between.

This clonotype was detected many times. J is TRBJ1-5 and V is TRBV4-1, with D hard to call. V dropped 4 bases and J dropped 4 bases, with 20 bases sitting between them. CDR1 and CDR2 from the germline V gene are MGHRA and YSYEKL. The CDR3 length is 17 residues. Here the CDR3 DNA reads TGCGCCAGCAGCCCCCGGGTCCGGGGTAGCCCTAATCAGCCCCAGCATTTT. This encodes CASSPRVRGSPNQPQHF.

The table lists this clonotype with a few counts. The chain employs TRBV2 and TRBJ1-1; D gene ambiguous. Germline V gene lookup returns CDR1 SNHLY and CDR2 FYNNEI. The CDR3 spans 10 residues. The V end was cut by 8 bases, the J end by 9 bases, with 10 bases between. The DNA for the CDR3 is TGTGCCAGCCTTGAACAGAAAGCTTTCTTT. Amino acid sequence: CASLEQKAFF.

This clonotype appeared many times. The CDR3 reads CASRPDRAYNEQFF. CDR3 bases: TGTGCCAGCAGACCAGACAGGGCCTACAATGAGCAGTTCTTC. The chain combines TRBV27 with TRBJ2-1, with 7 bases fitting TRBD1. The CDR3 totals 14 residues. V shed 6 bases, J shed 2 bases, and the junction held 4 bases outside the gene matches. CDR1 and CDR2 (germline): MNHEY, SMNVEV (reference sequence).

As regards this clonotype: The germline gene is not matched at one end of the junction; a read error may be the cause. The chain couples TRBV12-3 or TRBV12-4 to TRBJ2-2; 9 positions match TRBD2. The CDR3 has 15 amino acids. Here the CDR3 reads CASSIAGEIAGELFF. The CDR3 DNA is TGTGCCAGCAGTATAGCGGGAGAGATAGCCGGGGAGCTGTTTTTT.

This clonotype showed up many times. This rearrangement joins TRBV12-3 or TRBV12-4 to TRBJ1-2, with D uncertain. Trimming removed 5 bases from V and 6 bases from J, with 10 bases in between. The CDR3 is 12 residues long. CDR3 DNA: TGTGCCAGCAGTCATCCCCCCAATGGCTACACCTTC. This sequence encodes CASSHPPNGYTF.

The chain combines TRBV20-1 with TRBJ2-2; either TRBD1 or TRBD2 may fit D (5 bases each). In germline, CDR1 is DFQATT, CDR2 SNEGSKA (reference sequence). CDR3 length equals 13 residues. Trimming took off 5 bases at V and 6 bases at J, with 13 bases between the two ends. The CDR3 DNA reads as TGCAGTGCTCGCGGACGGGGACCCGGGGAGCTGTTTTTT. Residues: CSARGRGPGELFF.

In the case of this clonotype: This may come from a read error, since a much larger clone is one base off. V gene TRBV27 combines with J gene TRBJ2-3; 7 bases align to TRBD2. This CDR3 has 16 amino acids. Per germline, CDR1 MNHEY and CDR2 SMNVEV (reference sequence). V dropped 3 bases and J dropped 3; count of bases not matched to a gene: 9. The CDR3: CASSFSPWGGTDTQYF. The CDR3 DNA sequence: TGTGCCAGCAGTTTCTCACCCTGGGGGGGAACAGATACGCAGTATTTT.

This clonotype appeared a few times. The chain joins TRBV5-6 to TRBJ1-4; TRBD1 might be the D (5 bases). The V end lost 0 bases, the J end lost 5 bases, and 11 bases lay between the germline ends. The CDR3 totals 15 residues. The germline V gene has CDR1 SGHDT and CDR2 YYEEEE. The CDR3: CASSLAGWGNEKLFF. CDR3 nucleotides: TGTGCCAGCAGCTTGGCCGGCTGGGGGAATGAAAAACTGTTTTTT. Together with reference TRBV5-6 and TRBJ1-4, the CDR3 gives the full variable domain: DAGVTQSPTHLIKTRGQQVTLRCSPKSGHDTVSWYQQALGQGPQFIFQYYEEEERQRGNFPDRFSGHQFPNYSSELNVNALLLGDSALYLCASSLAGWGNEKLFFGSGTQLSVL.

This clonotype occurred many times. This sequence joins TRBV12-3 or TRBV12-4 and TRBJ2-1; 16 positions match TRBD2. V lost 7 bases and J lost 0; bases outside the gene matches: 9. There are 19 residues in the CDR3. CDR3 in amino acids: CASTLGLAGGVSSYNEQFF. The CDR3 coding sequence is TGTGCCAGCACCTTGGGACTAGCGGGGGGGGTAAGCTCCTACAATGAGCAGTTCTTC.

This clonotype was found many times. This chain connects TRBV29-1 to TRBJ2-1, with 10 bases aligning to TRBD2. Germline loops: CDR1 SQVTM, CDR2 ANQGSEA. V trimming: 7 bases; J trimming: 4 bases; junction bases outside the gene matches: 10. This CDR3 spans 15 amino acids. CDR3 DNA sequence: TGCAGCGCAGAGGGTCGAGCGGGAGGGTACAATGAGCAGTTCTTC. It codes for CSAEGRAGGYNEQFF.

The chain has TRBV5-1 and TRBJ2-5; a weak D match, TRBD1 (6 bases). V lost 4 bases and J lost 2, with 18 bases in between. CDR3 length: 16 amino acids. The V gene's germline CDR1 is SGHRS and CDR2 YFSETQ. CDR3 bases: TGCGCCAGCAGCACGCGGATTACAGGACAGCAAGAGACCCAGTACTTC. It specifies CASSTRITGQQETQYF.

This clonotype was picked up a small number of times. The chain recombines TRBV5-1 with TRBJ1-2; a weak D match, TRBD1 (6 bases). V was cut by 2 bases and J by 6 bases, with 11 bases left in between. CDR1 is SGHRS and CDR2 is YFSETQ in the germline V gene. This CDR3 is built from 13 residues. CDR3: CASSLQGRDGYTF. The CDR3 DNA sequence: TGCGCCAGCAGCTTACAGGGAAGGGATGGCTACACCTTC.

This chain connects TRBV29-1 to TRBJ2-5; 7 bases match TRBD1. With 6 bases clipped from V and 2 bases from J, the junction kept 3 bases outside the gene matches. Germline values: CDR1 SQVTM, CDR2 ANQGSEA. The CDR3 covers 12 residues. CDR3 nucleotide sequence: TGCAGCGTCACGGGACAGCAAGAGACCCAGTACTTC. It is translated as CSVTGQQETQYF.

This clonotype was seen more than once but under ten times. The V call is TRBV3-1, the J call TRBJ2-4; D is possibly TRBD1 (5 bases). Germline V gene data show CDR1 as LGHDT and CDR2 as YNNKEL (reference sequence). V lost 4 bases and J 5 bases, leaving 12 bases between the germline ends. The length of the CDR3 is 14 residues. The CDR3 DNA follows: TGTGCCAGCAGCCGAAGGGGCGCAGAAAACATTCAGTACTTC. Translated, it gives CASSRRGAENIQYF.

This clonotype was detected many times. The chain has TRBV29-1 and TRBJ2-2; 8 bases fit TRBD2. The CDR3 length is 13 residues. V shed 2 bases and J 5 bases; nucleotides not matched to a gene: 1. Germline lookup yields CDR1 SQVTM and CDR2 ANQGSEA. The CDR3 DNA reads TGCAGCGTTGAACGCGGGAGGACCGGGGAGCTGTTTTTT. Protein: CSVERGRTGELFF.

This clonotype occurred a few times. Written as DNA, the CDR3 is TGTGCCAGCAGAGGGTCTAGCGGGGGAACAGATACGCAGTATTTT. Encoded protein: CASRGSSGGTDTQYF. This chain joins TRBV7-2 and TRBJ2-3; 10 positions agree with TRBD2. The CDR3 extends over 15 amino acids. The V gene end was trimmed by 6 bases and the J gene end by 3 bases; junction bases not matched to a gene: 6. Per the germline V gene, CDR1 is SGHTA and CDR2 is FQGNSA.

This clonotype was seen more than once but under ten times. The chain links TRBV27 to TRBJ2-2; D not certain. The CDR3 consists of 12 residues. Germline CDR1 is MNHEY and CDR2 is SMNVEV (reference sequence). Deletions cut 7 bases from V and 5 bases from J, with 8 bases between. The CDR3 DNA follows: TGTGCCAGCAAGACGGAAACCGGGGAGCTGTTTTTT. This codes for CASKTETGELFF.

The genes are TRBV5-1 and TRBJ1-1, with D perhaps TRBD1 (5 bases). Germline CDR1 reads SGHRS; CDR2 reads YFSETQ. The germline V and J ends were trimmed by 5 bases and 7 bases, with 15 bases remaining between them. This CDR3 has 13 residues. The CDR3 reads CASSFVGDNEAFF. In DNA, the CDR3 is TGCGCCAGCAGTTTTGTGGGGGATAATGAAGCTTTCTTT.

This clonotype occurred a few times. This chain joins TRBV24-1 and TRBJ2-3; 7 positions agree with TRBD1. The germline V gene has CDR1 KGHDR and CDR2 SFDVKD. With 4 bases clipped from V and 3 bases from J, the junction kept 9 bases outside the gene matches. The CDR3 is made up of 16 amino acids. In nucleotides, the CDR3 is TGTGCCACCAGTGACCCCGGGACAGTCTCGACAGATACGCAGTATTTT. Protein sequence: CATSDPGTVSTDTQYF.

In its sample, this clonotype was seen many times. The chain is built from TRBV5-1 and TRBJ2-3; D gene uncertain. Germline CDR1 reads SGHRS; CDR2 reads YFSETQ. Trimming took 4 bases from V and 5 from J, leaving 11 bases between them. The CDR3 is 13 residues long. CDR3 sequence (DNA): TGCGCCAGCAGCGTCGGACCCAGAGATACGCAGTATTTT. It translates to CASSVGPRDTQYF.

The chain carries TRBV10-3 and TRBJ1-5; TRBD1 is a possible D gene (5 bases). Germline loops: CDR1 ENHRY, CDR2 SYGVKD. The ends were cut back, 2 bases at V and 6 bases at J, with 11 bases in the middle. The CDR3 has 14 residues. CDR3 coding DNA: TGTGCCATCAGTGAGGTCGGGGGGAGTCAGCCCCAGCATTTT. This encodes CAISEVGGSQPQHF.

This sequence joins TRBV20-1 and TRBJ2-1; D is possibly TRBD1 (6 bases). CDR1 DFQATT and CDR2 SNEGSKA come from the germline V gene (reference sequence). Between the trimmed V and J ends, which lost 3 bases and 2 bases, there was a span of 8 bases. There are 13 residues in the CDR3. The chain's CDR3 is CSASRTAYNEQFF. The CDR3 bases are TGCAGTGCTAGTCGGACAGCCTACAATGAGCAGTTCTTC.